This record covers a single T cell receptor (beta chain). In the study's own analysis: From reference gene primer amplification, estimates of nucleated cell counts were derived. Here immunoSEQ multiplex PCR was the method, and the copy in TCRdb shows in-frame clones only, minus some. V, J and clone size are those of that table, while D and trimming were read from the DNA. The sample holds about 210,000 clones; around 80% are singletons and the top ten take approximately 12%. The data are from a study of blood T cell repertoires in COVID-19. Study-level background: There were acute and convalescent COVID-19 samples, and they came from the United States, Italy and Spain. In each case, the material was cDNA or gDNA derived from T cells, B-cell-depleted T cells, or PBMCs.

The CDR3 has 15 amino acids. Germline trimming cut 6 bases from V and 4 bases from J; bases unmatched to any gene: 5. Germline V gene sequence: CDR1 SGHVS, CDR2 FNYEAQ. The TCR originated in a woman aged 40 to 50 with acute or convalescent COVID-19. Sequencing used peripheral blood. This chain connects TRBV7-6 to TRBJ2-1; TRBD2 aligns across 11 bases. CDR3 region: CASSTGLAVYNEQFF. CDR3 DNA: TGTGCCAGCAGTACGGGACTAGCGGTGTACAATGAGCAGTTCTTC.